This T cell receptor beta chain was documented in a study of molecular identifiers for immune sequencing clone quantification. For the study at large: In the replicates, RNA derived from about 20,000 or 100,000 naive CD8 cells was divided into five parts, and four were sequenced. Study outcomes and limitations: Whereas naive cells kept under 1% of molecules in clones above 20 RNA copies, such clones held over 97% in effectors.

In the sort, naive CD8 T cells were defined as CD8+CD4-CCR7+CD45RA+. This clonotype was seen many times. Its antigen remains unidentified. TCRdb analysed the PCR reads with MiXCR anew, one entry per CDR3 protein. This repertoire shows about 640,000 distinct CDR3 sequences, just under 20% found once; its top ten account for roughly 0.85%. V was clipped by 1 base and J by 3 bases, with 17 bases between them. The CDR3 sequence is 17 residues long. Germline assignment: CDR1 LNHNV and CDR2 YYDKDF (reference sequence). The TCR comes from a human donor in good health. Some libraries in this study had Jurkat cell RNA spiked in. This sequence joins TRBV15 and TRBJ2-3; D uncertain. Sequenced: naive CD8+ T cells from blood, with Jurkat cell RNA spiked in. Described subset: FACS-sorted CD8+CD4-CCR7+CD45RA+ naive T cells. CDR3 protein: CATSRAAASVFTDTQYF. CDR3 DNA sequence: TGTGCCACCAGCAGAGCGGCGGCGTCGGTTTTTACAGATACGCAGTATTTT.